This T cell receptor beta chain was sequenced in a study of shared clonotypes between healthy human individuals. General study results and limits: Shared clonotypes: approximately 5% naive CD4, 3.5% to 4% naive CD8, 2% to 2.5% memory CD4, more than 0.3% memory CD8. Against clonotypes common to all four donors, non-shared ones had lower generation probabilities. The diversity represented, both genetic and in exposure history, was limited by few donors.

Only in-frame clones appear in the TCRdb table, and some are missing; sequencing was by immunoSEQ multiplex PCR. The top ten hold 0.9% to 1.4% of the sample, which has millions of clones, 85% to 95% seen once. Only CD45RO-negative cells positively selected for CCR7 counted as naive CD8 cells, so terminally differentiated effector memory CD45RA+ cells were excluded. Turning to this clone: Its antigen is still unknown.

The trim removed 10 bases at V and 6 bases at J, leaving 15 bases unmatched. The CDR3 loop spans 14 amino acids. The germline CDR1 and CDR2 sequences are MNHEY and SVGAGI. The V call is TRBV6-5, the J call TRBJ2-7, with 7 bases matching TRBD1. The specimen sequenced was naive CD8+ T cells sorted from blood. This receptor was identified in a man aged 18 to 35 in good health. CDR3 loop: CATSPGPEGAEQYF. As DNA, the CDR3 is TGTGCCACCTCCCCCGGGCCAGAGGGGGCCGAGCAGTACTTC.